This T cell receptor (beta chain) was sequenced in a study of T cell responses to AZD1222 COVID-19 vaccine. Points on this clone: The antigen remains unidentified.

Assay used: immunoSEQ multiplex PCR; TCRdb lists only in-frame clones, some missing. The table has nearly 90,000 clones, about 86% seen once. Trimming pared 6 bases from V and 7 bases from J, leaving 16 bases between. This CDR3 region has 13 residues. The V gene's germline CDR1 is MDHEN and CDR2 SYDVKM. Study-wide results and caveats: White British people made up most donors, females outnumbered males, and clonal diversity was possibly underestimated. Only a handful of AZD1222 recipients were seropositive at baseline.

The rearrangement joins TRBV28 to TRBJ2-7; D is perhaps TRBD2 (6 bases). The sequenced sample was peripheral blood, obtained on day 0 of MenACWY control vaccination. The source of this sequence is an adult in good health. CDR3 in amino acids: CASRRRGGSEQYF. The DNA for the CDR3 is TGTGCCAGCAGAAGGAGGGGCGGGTCGGAGCAGTACTTC.